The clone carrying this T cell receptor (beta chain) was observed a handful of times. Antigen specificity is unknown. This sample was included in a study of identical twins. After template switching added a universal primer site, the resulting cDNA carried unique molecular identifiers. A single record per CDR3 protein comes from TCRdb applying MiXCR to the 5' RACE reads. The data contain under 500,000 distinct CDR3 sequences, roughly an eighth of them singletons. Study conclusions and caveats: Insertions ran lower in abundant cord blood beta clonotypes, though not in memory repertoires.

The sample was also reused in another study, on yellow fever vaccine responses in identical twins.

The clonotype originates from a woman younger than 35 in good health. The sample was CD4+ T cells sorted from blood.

In DNA form, the CDR3 reads TGTGCCAGCAGCCCCGGGGTGGCTGGGGCCAACGTCCTGACTTTC. It encodes CASSPGVAGANVLTF. The J gene is TRBJ2-6, the V gene TRBV27, with D maybe TRBD2 (5 bases). CDR3 size: 15 residues. Looked up from germline, CDR1 is MNHEY and CDR2 is SMNVEV (reference sequence). The V gene lost 6 bases and the J gene lost 2 bases, with 11 bases spanning the gap.